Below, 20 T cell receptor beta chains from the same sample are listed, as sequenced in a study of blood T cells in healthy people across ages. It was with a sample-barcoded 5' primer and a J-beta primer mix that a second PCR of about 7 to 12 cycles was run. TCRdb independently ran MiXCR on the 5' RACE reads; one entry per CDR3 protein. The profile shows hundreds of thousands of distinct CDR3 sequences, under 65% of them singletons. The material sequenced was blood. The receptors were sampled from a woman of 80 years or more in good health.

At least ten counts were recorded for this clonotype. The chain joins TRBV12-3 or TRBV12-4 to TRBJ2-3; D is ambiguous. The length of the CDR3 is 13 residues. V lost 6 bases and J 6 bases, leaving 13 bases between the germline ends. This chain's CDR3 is CASSRSSLDTQYF. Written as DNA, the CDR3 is TGTGCCAGCAGCCGGTCTTCTTTGGATACGCAGTATTTT.

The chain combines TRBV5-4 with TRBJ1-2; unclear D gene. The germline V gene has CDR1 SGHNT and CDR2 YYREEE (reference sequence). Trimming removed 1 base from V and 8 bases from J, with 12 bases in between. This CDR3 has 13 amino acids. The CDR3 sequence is CASSLPDLYGYTF. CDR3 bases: TGTGCCAGCAGCTTGCCGGACTTGTACGGCTACACCTTC.

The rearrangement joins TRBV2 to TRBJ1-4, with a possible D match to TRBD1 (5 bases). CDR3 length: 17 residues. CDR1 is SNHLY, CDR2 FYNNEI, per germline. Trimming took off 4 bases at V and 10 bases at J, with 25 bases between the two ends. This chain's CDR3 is CASSVSREGGPGGKLFF. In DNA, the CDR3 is TGTGCCAGCAGTGTCTCCAGGGAAGGAGGCCCCGGGGGAAAACTGTTTTTT.

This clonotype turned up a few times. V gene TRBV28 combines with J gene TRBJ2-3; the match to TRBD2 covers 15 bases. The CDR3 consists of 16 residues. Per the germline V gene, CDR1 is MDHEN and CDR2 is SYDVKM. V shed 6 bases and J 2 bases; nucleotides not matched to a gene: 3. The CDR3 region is CASSRTSGGATDTQYF. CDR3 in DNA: TGTGCCAGCAGCCGGACTAGCGGGGGGGCCACAGATACGCAGTATTTT.

CDR3 region: CASIRGGPDNEQFF. The CDR3 coding sequence is TGTGCCAGCATCCGGGGGGGCCCGGACAATGAGCAGTTCTTC. The chain has TRBV7-2 and TRBJ2-1; 8 bases are a match to TRBD2. The CDR3 has 14 residues. CDR1 SGHTA and CDR2 FQGNSA come from the germline V gene. J lost 5 bases, V lost 7 bases, and 7 bases had no gene match.

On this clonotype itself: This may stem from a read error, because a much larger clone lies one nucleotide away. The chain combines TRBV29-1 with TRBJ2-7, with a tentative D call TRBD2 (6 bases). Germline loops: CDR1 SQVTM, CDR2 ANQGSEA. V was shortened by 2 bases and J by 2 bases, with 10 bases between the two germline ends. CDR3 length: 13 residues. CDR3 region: CSVEWGDPYEQYF. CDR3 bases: TGCAGCGTTGAATGGGGGGACCCCTACGAGCAGTACTTC.

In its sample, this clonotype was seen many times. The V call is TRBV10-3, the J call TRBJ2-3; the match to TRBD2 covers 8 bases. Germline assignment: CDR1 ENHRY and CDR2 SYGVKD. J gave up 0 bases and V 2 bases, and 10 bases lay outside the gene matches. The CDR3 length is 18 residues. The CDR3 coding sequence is TGTGCCATCAGTGAGCTAGGGGCGGCGGGAGGAAGCACAGATACGCAGTATTTT. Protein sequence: CAISELGAAGGSTDTQYF.

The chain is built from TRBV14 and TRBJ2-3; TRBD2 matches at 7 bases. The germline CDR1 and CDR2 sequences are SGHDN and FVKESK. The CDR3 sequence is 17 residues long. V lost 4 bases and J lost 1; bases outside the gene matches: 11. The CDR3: CASSRGRGDSRTDTQYF. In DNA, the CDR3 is TGTGCCAGCAGCCGCGGTCGGGGGGACTCCCGCACAGATACGCAGTATTTT.

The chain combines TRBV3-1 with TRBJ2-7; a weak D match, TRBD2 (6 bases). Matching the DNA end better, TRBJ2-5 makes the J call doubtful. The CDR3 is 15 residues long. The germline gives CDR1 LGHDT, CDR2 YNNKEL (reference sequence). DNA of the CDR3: TGTGCCAGCAGCCAAGATCCCCGTCGGGGGGAGACCCAGTACTTC. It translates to CASSQDPRRGETQYF.

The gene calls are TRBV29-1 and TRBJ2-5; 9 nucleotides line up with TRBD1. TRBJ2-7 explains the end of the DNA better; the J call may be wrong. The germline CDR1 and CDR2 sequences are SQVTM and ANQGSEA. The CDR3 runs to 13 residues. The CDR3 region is CITRQGESYEQYF. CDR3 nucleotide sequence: TGCATCACCCGACAGGGGGAGAGCTACGAGCAGTACTTC.

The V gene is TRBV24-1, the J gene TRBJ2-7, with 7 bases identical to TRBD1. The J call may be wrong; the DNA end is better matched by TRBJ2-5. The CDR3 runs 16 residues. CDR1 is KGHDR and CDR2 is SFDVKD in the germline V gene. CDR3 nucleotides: TGTGCCACCAGTGACCGAAGACAGGGAGACTGGGAGACCCAGTACTTC. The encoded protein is CATSDRRQGDWETQYF.

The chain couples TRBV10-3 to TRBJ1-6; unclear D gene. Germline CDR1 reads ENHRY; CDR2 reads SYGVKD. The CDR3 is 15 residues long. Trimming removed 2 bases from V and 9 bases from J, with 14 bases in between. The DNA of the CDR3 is TGTGCCATCAGTGAGGCGGACGGATCGGGTTCACCCCTCCACTTT. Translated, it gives CAISEADGSGSPLHF.

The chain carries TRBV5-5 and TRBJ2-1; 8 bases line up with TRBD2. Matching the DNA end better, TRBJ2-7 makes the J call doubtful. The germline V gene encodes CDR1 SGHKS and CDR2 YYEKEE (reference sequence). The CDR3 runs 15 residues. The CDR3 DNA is TGTGCCAGCAGCTTCGGGCGGGGGGACTACAATGAGCAGTACTTC. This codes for CASSFGRGDYNEQYF.

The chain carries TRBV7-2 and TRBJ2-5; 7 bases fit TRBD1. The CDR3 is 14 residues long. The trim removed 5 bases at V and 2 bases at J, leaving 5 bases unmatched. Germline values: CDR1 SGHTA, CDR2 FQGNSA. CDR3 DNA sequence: TGTGCCAGCAGCCTCAACAGGGGACAAGAGACCCAGTACTTC. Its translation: CASSLNRGQETQYF.

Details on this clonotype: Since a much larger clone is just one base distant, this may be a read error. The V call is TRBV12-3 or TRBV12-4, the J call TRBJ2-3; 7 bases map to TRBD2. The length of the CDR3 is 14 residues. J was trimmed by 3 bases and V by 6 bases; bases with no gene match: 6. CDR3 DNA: TGTGCCAGCAGAGGAGCGGGACCTACAGATACGCAGTATTTT. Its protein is CASRGAGPTDTQYF.

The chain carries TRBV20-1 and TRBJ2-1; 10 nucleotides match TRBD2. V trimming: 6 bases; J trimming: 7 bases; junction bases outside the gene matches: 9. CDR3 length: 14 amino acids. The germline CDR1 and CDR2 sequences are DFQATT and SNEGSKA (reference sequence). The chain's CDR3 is CSAPLAGLPNEQFF. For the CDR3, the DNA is TGCAGTGCCCCACTAGCGGGGCTGCCAAATGAGCAGTTCTTC.

The CDR3 DNA reads as TGTGCCAGCAGTGAAGCGCGGGGGCCTGGGGCCAACGTCCTGACTTTC. This encodes CASSEARGPGANVLTF. This chain joins TRBV2 and TRBJ2-6, with D perhaps matching TRBD2 (7 bases). Germline V gene lookup returns CDR1 SNHLY and CDR2 FYNNEI. The germline V and J ends were trimmed by 0 bases and 2 bases, with 8 bases remaining between them. The CDR3 has 16 amino acids.

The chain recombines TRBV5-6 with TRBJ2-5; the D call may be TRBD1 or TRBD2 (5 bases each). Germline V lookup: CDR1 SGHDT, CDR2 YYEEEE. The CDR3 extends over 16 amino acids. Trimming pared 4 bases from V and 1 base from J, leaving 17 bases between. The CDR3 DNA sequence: TGTGCCAGCAGCCCGGTTCGGGGCAGAGCCCAAGAGACCCAGTACTTC. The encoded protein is CASSPVRGRAQETQYF.

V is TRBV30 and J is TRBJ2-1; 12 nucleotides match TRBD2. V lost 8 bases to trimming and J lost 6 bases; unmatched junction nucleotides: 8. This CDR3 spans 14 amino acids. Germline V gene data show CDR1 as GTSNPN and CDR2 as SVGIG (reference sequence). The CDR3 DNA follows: TGTGCCGCCACCCTAGCGGGAGGGCCCAATGAGCAGTTCTTC. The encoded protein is CAATLAGGPNEQFF.

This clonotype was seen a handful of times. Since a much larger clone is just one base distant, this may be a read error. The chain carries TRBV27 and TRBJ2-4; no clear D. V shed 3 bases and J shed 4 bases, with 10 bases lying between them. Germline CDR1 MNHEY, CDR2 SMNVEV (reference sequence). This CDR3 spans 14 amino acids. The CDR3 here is CASSLGGPKNIQYF. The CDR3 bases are TGTGCCAGCAGTTTGGGTGGGCCGAAAAACATTCAGTACTTC.